The clone carrying this T cell receptor beta chain was detected ten times or more. What it binds is not known. The library came from three nested PCR rounds adapted from ARM-PCR protocols. From the multiplex PCR reads, TCRdb called clonotypes with MiXCR, one entry per CDR3 protein. The sample shows 200,000 or so distinct CDR3 sequences, 70% to 75% of them seen only once. The data belong to a study of tumor and adjacent non-tumor tissue in lung cancer. Study results and limitations: In normal lung, the top 100 clones were significantly more dominant than in tumor.

This sample's RNA came from whole unsorted tissue. Germline-derived CDR1 and CDR2 are SGHKS and YYEKEE (reference sequence). The CDR3 covers 12 residues. The germline V and J ends were trimmed by 4 bases and 1 base, with 5 bases remaining between them. This TCR came from a man aged 55-75 years with non-small cell lung cancer. Sequenced: lung tumor tissue. This sequence joins TRBV5-5 and TRBJ1-1; no clear D gene. Here the CDR3 reads CASSKGNTEAFF. The CDR3 DNA reads as TGTGCCAGCAGCAAGGGGAACACTGAAGCTTTCTTT.